The sequence of this T cell receptor beta chain was determined in a study of cytomegalovirus exposure and HLA in healthy donors (dated by TCRdb to about 2017). As for the study more broadly: An earlier analysis of fewer than 750 of the donors reported roughly 300 Gb of sequence data and 117 million unique TCR beta sequences obtained from some 200 million T cells. To study patterns of TCR occurrence, a later analysis re-analyzed previously published TCR beta repertoires from 666 donors and added high-resolution HLA genotyping. Across approximately 400 genotyped donors of the cohort, an average of roughly 250,000 unique TCR beta nucleotide sequences per donor were sequenced, and approximately 19% of those sequences were non-productive. Donor age, sex, ethnicity and CMV serostatus were compiled together with the repertoire data. In an earlier analysis of around 540 of the donors, high-throughput TCR beta sequencing was used to judge whether each TCR beta V gene segment behaved as functional or pseudogenic. In addition to the first cohort of around 670 subjects, a separate validation cohort of 130 or so different subjects was used. Approximately 300 gigabases of sequencing data and 75 million to 85 million unique TCR sequences made up an early release that covered nearly 650 HLA-typed donors. The study combined high-throughput TCR immunosequencing, statistical association of individual TCRs with disease status, and machine learning to predict cytomegalovirus infection status. The number of donors typed differed by locus, with roughly 620-630 for A, B, C, DRB1 and DQB1, 522 for DQA1, 600 to 610 for DPA1, and 472 for DPB1. Of the 398 genotyped donors, roughly 80% were placed in the genetic ancestry cluster associated with self-reported Caucasian donors. The aim of the study was to test whether cataloging public T cell receptors could identify signatures of past pathogen exposure. Rather than using new phenotypic data, the later analysis identified candidate immune exposures from TCR beta sequences and from how often those sequences occurred across donors. About five DR-DQ haplotypes were treated as single units for association and clustering because of strong linkage in the cohort. Class I and class II HLA loci were covered by the typing at four-digit resolution. All discovery cohort repertoires had been generated on a single sequencing platform. The T cell repertoires of around 670 subjects were profiled by immunosequencing and related to cytomegalovirus serostatus. Genome-wide SNP genotypes for about three fifths of the roughly 700 donors were used in a later genetic analysis, which treated that subset as a discovery cohort. Findings and caveats that apply to the study as a whole: The study gave a list of around 170 TCR beta chains associated with cytomegalovirus. A later analysis found that TCR association rates varied across HLA loci, with DRB1 alleles showing the most associated TCRs and HLA-C alleles the fewest. A later genetic analysis reported fewer N-insertions in productive TCRs among donors in an Asian-associated ancestry cluster than the roughly 700-donor mean. At a false discovery rate of 0.05, a later analysis linked fewer than 20,000 TCR beta sequences to specific HLA alleles. Most TCR sequences were seen in very few donors, while some public TCRs were found in many individuals. The 87-base-pair reads could not distinguish some IMGT-functional V segments, including TRBV6-2 and TRBV6-3, so those segments were excluded. A later analysis found that HLA-associated TCR beta chains were more clonally expanded and had lower generation probabilities than equally common non-associated chains. About 17 rarely observed V segments, including chromosome 9 orphons, were excluded from the earlier analysis of approximately 500 of the donors because counts were too low. The authors suggested that the approach could potentially be generalized to other disease states and immunological phenotypes. A later genetic analysis associated a missense DCLRE1C variant with V-gene and J-gene trimming of TCR beta chains, and an independent cohort replicated the association. An earlier analysis of 450 to 750 of the donors showed that most TCR beta V segments appeared in productive rearrangements either about 90% or about 30% of the time, which broadly matched IMGT annotations. The cohort was sequenced for TCR beta chains only, and without alpha or paired-chain data the features that could be detected were limited. For the cohort, immune exposure information was limited to CMV serostatus. Linkage disequilibrium might explain the correlated functional status among segregating V segments, but an unknown experimental factor could not be excluded. According to a later analysis, most CMV-associated TCR beta chains appeared to be HLA-restricted, and the HLA associations seemed to be driven largely by CMV exposure. HLA typing was unavailable for some donors at each locus, so association tests used only the typed subset. When HLA alleles, especially DR and DQ, strongly co-occurred, TCR associations were difficult to assign to individual alleles. A later analysis reported that several top co-occurrence clusters appeared linked to parvovirus B19, influenza, CMV and Epstein-Barr virus. A further reported finding was that TCR beta sequences accurately predicted the HLA-A and HLA-B alleles for most subjects in the first cohort. The sequencing pipeline was judged likely to have produced a cluster of highly shared sequence variants as a technical artifact. In vitro tests confirmed that a few of the cytomegalovirus-associated TCR beta chains recognize cytomegalovirus antigens. Roughly uniform sequencing depth across donors was assumed in presence/absence analyses, although this assumption may not hold. The classifier was reported to diagnose cytomegalovirus status with high specificity and sensitivity in both the original and validation cohorts.

Library preparation used the immunoSEQ multiplex PCR assay. For the multiplex PCR, a mixture combining 60 forward primers for TCR Vbeta segments and 13 reverse primers for TCR Jbeta segments was used. The CDR3 region of rearranged TCR beta genes was amplified from genomic DNA by a multiplex PCR assay. Amplified TCR beta libraries were sequenced as 87-base-pair reads on the Illumina HiSeq System. Turning to the authors' computational methods: A later analysis counted about 80 million unique TCR beta chains across the 666 repertoires, and 9.5 million to 11 million of these chains were shared by at least two donors. A nearest-neighbor algorithm error-corrected the raw reads and collapsed the reads into unique sequences, merging closely related sequences to remove PCR and sequencing errors. CDR3 sequences were aligned to IMGT reference sequences to assign V, D and J gene segments. Each retained sequence needed at least a six-nucleotide match to both a V gene segment and a J gene segment. Rearrangements were classified as productive when the CDR3 lacked stop codons and remained in frame with V and J, and all other rearrangements were classified as non-productive. Following IMGT convention, CDR3 was defined as the stretch from the second conserved V-encoded cysteine to the conserved J-encoded phenylalanine. The earlier analysis of 500 to 600 of the donors excluded sequences that lacked an unambiguous match to a single V gene segment. In an earlier analysis of some 590 of the donors, a V segment was called functional when productive rearrangements were above 56.7%, and segregating when the standard deviation between donors exceeded 5%. A statistical classification framework was built to diagnose cytomegalovirus status from the catalog of TCR beta chain sequences. V and J gene assignment, in a later analysis, came from comparing TCR nucleotide sequences with IMGT/GENE-DB human TR gene sequences. The TCRdist pipeline was used in a later analysis to assign CDR3 sequences and most-parsimonious VDJ recombination scenarios. In a later analysis, every TCR beta chain was defined by the combination of its CDR3 amino acid sequence and its V-gene family, and reads without a unique V-gene family were dropped. In a later analysis, 450 to 600 highly shared, low-generation-probability nucleotide sequences were removed to address suspected cross-contamination and a sequencing artifact. In a later analysis, a clonal expansion index for each public chain was calculated from normalized within-repertoire ranks of inferred template counts. In a later analysis, generation probabilities were computed with a VDJ recombination model fitted to out-of-frame rearrangements, and the resulting probabilities were checked against IGoR. A later analysis scored TCR-TCR, TCR-HLA and TCR-CMV co-occurrence with hypergeometric tests, applying a repertoire-size bias correction to TCR pairs. To estimate false discovery rates, a later analysis permuted the HLA or CMV assignments 20 times. In a later analysis, co-occurring TCRs were grouped with DBSCAN, and TCRdist sequence similarity was added when clustering was performed within HLA-allele-positive subsets. Repertoires with fewer than 30,000 or more than 120,000 public chains, plus five repertoires with anomalous nucleotide sharing, were excluded from co-occurrence clustering. TCRdb's version of the immuneACCESS table is confined to in-frame rearrangements and falls short of the full clone set. An unresolved V gene accounts for under half of the shortfall where checked; the remainder is of unknown origin. V and J calls and clone size are given by that table; D and trimming were obtained from the DNA. The sample data list roughly 240,000 clones, and around 80% of these were observed just once. Approximately 0.47% of the sample belongs to the ten largest clones.

As regards this clone: What this receptor recognizes is not known. No qualities accompany the bases; no much larger clone lies one base away.

The cohort comprised under 700 healthy bone marrow donors. Cohort members were all nominally healthy when sampled, although unrecorded immune exposures were likely present. The donor was CMV seronegative and belonged to the group of 350 to 400 seronegative cohort members. A peripheral blood sample was provided by each donor, and peripheral blood mononuclear cells were used for TCR beta sequencing. Genomic DNA extraction from the blood cell samples was performed with the Qiagen DNeasy Blood Extraction Kit. Inclusive of the bounding cysteine and phenylalanine, the CDR3 is 17 residues long. Kept here is only the CDR3 DNA, which spans 51 bases and is read in frame from base 1. Clipping removes 0 bases from V and 1 base from J, with 3 as the unmatched junction base count. The germline V gene provides CDR1 LGHNA and CDR2 YNFKEQ.

The chain is encoded by TRBV4-2 joined to TRBJ2-5; 12 of the junction bases match TRBD2. This TCR came from a boy aged 10-17 years in good health and CMV-seronegative. Material for sequencing was PBMCs. The nucleotide sequence reads as follows: TGTGCCAGCAGCCAAGAAGGACTAGCGGGGACCCAAGAGACCCAGTACTTC. The translation is CASSQEGLAGTQETQYF.